Listed here are 10 T cell receptor beta chains from one sample, sequenced in a study of OX40 agonist ivuxolimab in advanced cancers. The method behind the library was the immunoSEQ multiplex PCR assay. The source is immuneACCESS, and TCRdb retained only in-frame sequences with V and J called. Part of the clones is not carried over; for the studies checked, unresolved V genes explain less than half of this, and the remainder is unexplained. This sample lists 45,000 to 60,000 clones; around nine tenths were detected once. The ten biggest clones cover roughly 8% of the sample. Sequenced here: CD4+ or CD8+ T cells sorted from blood, sampled in a trial of the OX40 agonist ivuxolimab. These receptors all stem from an adult with an advanced solid tumor such as melanoma, head and neck, liver or kidney cancer.

This clone was counted a few times. The chain employs TRBV9 and TRBJ1-6, with 11 bases that match TRBD1. The CDR3 totals 14 residues. The germline gives CDR1 SGDLS, CDR2 YYNGEE. V was pared by 0 bases and J by 10 bases, with 0 bases of the junction left unmatched. This chain's CDR3 is CASSVGDRGSPLHF. The CDR3, as DNA: TGTGCCAGCAGCGTAGGGGACAGGGGGTCACCCCTCCACTTT.

V and J are TRBV30 and TRBJ2-1, with 8 bases matching TRBD1. Germline V gene lookup returns CDR1 GTSNPN and CDR2 SVGIG (reference sequence). The junction had 7 bases not matched to a gene; V was cut back by 3 bases and J by 6 bases. The CDR3 is 14 residues long. CDR3 sequence (DNA): TGTGCCTGGAGAACCCAGGGGGCAGGCAATGAGCAGTTCTTC. Residues: CAWRTQGAGNEQFF.

The genes are TRBV7-9 and TRBJ1-2; D is unresolved. The CDR3 length is 12 residues. V lost 5 bases and J 4 bases, leaving 8 bases between the germline ends. Per germline, CDR1 SEHNR and CDR2 FQNEAQ (reference sequence). CDR3 coding DNA: TGTGCCAGCAGCCACCGCCCCTATGGCTACACCTTC. This encodes CASSHRPYGYTF.

The rearrangement uses TRBV11-3 and TRBJ2-3; 10 bases line up with TRBD2. CDR1 is SGHNT, CDR2 YENEEA, per germline. V lost 5 bases and J lost 7; bases outside the gene matches: 12. The CDR3 runs 16 residues. CDR3 residues: CASSPSLASGRHTQYF. The CDR3 DNA reads as TGTGCCAGCAGCCCGTCGTTGGCTAGCGGGAGACATACGCAGTATTTT.

This chain's CDR3 is CASRPGTGVLYEQYF. The CDR3 nucleotides are TGCGCCAGCAGACCCGGGACAGGGGTGCTATACGAGCAGTACTTC. The chain uses TRBV5-1 and TRBJ2-7, with 10 bases matching TRBD1. The CDR3 extends over 15 amino acids. V gave up 5 bases and J gave up 4 bases; unmatched junction bases: 9. The germline CDR1 and CDR2 sequences are SGHRS and YFSETQ.

The chain joins TRBV6-6 to TRBJ1-1; D ambiguous. Trimming removed 0 bases at V and 4 bases at J, with 6 bases between. This CDR3 comprises 13 residues. The germline V gene encodes CDR1 MNHNY and CDR2 SVGAGI (reference sequence). DNA of the CDR3: TGTGCCAGCAGTTACTCGCACGCCACTGAAGCTTTCTTT. Translating gives CASSYSHATEAFF.

The genes are TRBV7-6 and TRBJ2-6; D unclear. V gave up 7 bases and J gave up 4 bases, with 8 bases separating them. The CDR3 spans 13 residues. Germline V gene data show CDR1 as SGHVS and CDR2 as FNYEAQ. CDR3 coding DNA: TGTGCCAGCACCCGCCCCGGGGCCAACGTCCTGACTTTC. Residues: CASTRPGANVLTF.

This chain connects TRBV11-3 to TRBJ1-1; a weak D match, TRBD1 (6 bases). The CDR3 is made up of 13 amino acids. V dropped 6 bases and J dropped 1 base, with 9 bases sitting between them. Germline V gene lookup returns CDR1 SGHNT and CDR2 YENEEA. As DNA, the CDR3 is TGTGCCAGCAGTCTGACAGGGAACACTGAAGCTTTCTTT. This sequence encodes CASSLTGNTEAFF.

The chain has TRBV19 and TRBJ1-5; no definite D call. The germline CDR1 and CDR2 sequences are LNHDA and SQIVND (reference sequence). Trimming left V 0 bases short and J 7 bases short, with 10 bases between. The CDR3 length is 14 residues. The CDR3 DNA reads TGTGCCAGTAGTATAGAAACGGCCAGACAGCCCCAGCATTTT. This codes for CASSIETARQPQHF.

V usage is TRBV28 and J usage is TRBJ1-4; no clear D gene. There are 14 residues in the CDR3. Per germline, CDR1 MDHEN and CDR2 SYDVKM. V was trimmed by 5 bases and J by 3 bases, leaving 10 bases between them. The CDR3: CASSPGGSNEKLFF. CDR3 nucleotides: TGTGCCAGCAGTCCCGGTGGATCTAATGAAAAACTGTTTTTT. Using reference TRBV28 and TRBJ1-4 for the parts outside the CDR3, the full variable domain is DVKVTQSSRYLVKRTGEKVFLECVQDMDHENMFWYRQDPGLGLRLIYFSYDVKMKEKGDIPEGYSVSREKKERFSLILESASTNQTSMYLCASSPGGSNEKLFFGSGTQLSVL.